The present entry profiles one T cell receptor (beta chain) with its context. Its antigen is undetermined. The sample originates from a study of CD8+ T cells in alopecia areata. Study details: For 6 to 18 months, tofacitinib was taken, and 6 months off drug followed.

Germline V lookup: CDR1 MGHRA, CDR2 YSYEKL. The V gene end was trimmed by 5 bases and the J gene end by 1 base; junction bases not matched to a gene: 4. This CDR3 has 15 amino acids. Isolated RNA was reverse transcribed into cDNA used as the sequencing template. Profiled with immunoSEQ multiplex PCR; TCRdb holds only in-frame clones, not every one. This sample has 190,000 or so clones, with 55% to 75% found just once. Treatment specified: oral pan-JAK inhibitor, 5-10 mg twice daily. The study's findings and limits: During tofacitinib treatment, many expanded lesional clones remained in scalp and blood. Mouse data revealed clearer TCR sharing than patient data did, a gap possibly tied to HLA.

This sample comprised CD4+ T cells sorted from blood, obtained at week 24, from a patient treated with tofacitinib. The TCR was taken from a human donor with alopecia areata. The chain recombines TRBV4-1 with TRBJ2-3; 9 bases are shared with TRBD1. The CDR3 sequence: CASSDRDRGTDTQYF. The CDR3 coding sequence is TGCGCCAGCAGCGACCGGGACAGGGGCACAGATACGCAGTATTTT.